This T cell receptor beta chain was obtained from a study of cytomegalovirus exposure and HLA in healthy donors (dated 2017 in TCRdb). Describing the broader study: In an earlier analysis of some 550 of the donors, 276 Gb of sequence data and about 110 million unique TCR beta sequences from roughly 180 million T cells were reported. To study patterns of TCR occurrence, a later analysis re-analyzed previously published TCR beta repertoires from around 700 donors and added high-resolution HLA genotyping. Alongside the repertoire data, information on donor age, sex, ethnicity and CMV serostatus was compiled. Every repertoire in the discovery cohort had been generated on one and the same sequencing platform. HLA typing included class I and class II loci at four-digit resolution. Four or five DR-DQ haplotypes were handled as single units for association and clustering because linkage in the cohort was strong. Besides the first cohort of 550 to 750 subjects, a separate validation cohort made up of 120 different subjects was used. Across 300 to 400 genotyped donors of the cohort, an average of about 200,000 unique TCR beta nucleotide sequences per donor were sequenced, and roughly a sixth of those sequences were non-productive. A later genetic analysis used genome-wide SNP genotypes for 398 of the 666 donors, treating that subset as a discovery cohort. Of the approximately 400 genotyped donors, approximately 83% fell in the genetic ancestry cluster associated with self-reported Caucasian donors. The study combined high-throughput TCR immunosequencing, statistical association of individual TCRs with disease status, and machine learning to predict cytomegalovirus infection status. The number of typed donors differed by locus: about 620-630 for A, B, C, DRB1 and DQB1; approximately 530 for DQA1; approximately 600 for DPA1; and roughly 470 for DPB1. The study aimed to test whether cataloging public T cell receptors could reveal signatures of past pathogen exposure. Approximately 310 gigabases of sequencing data and tens of millions of unique TCR sequences were included in an early release covering about 700 HLA-typed donors. To decide whether each TCR beta V gene segment behaved as functional or pseudogenic, an earlier analysis of some 600 of the donors relied on high-throughput TCR beta sequencing. The T cell repertoires of under 750 subjects were profiled by immunosequencing and related to cytomegalovirus serostatus. The later analysis used no new phenotypic data to find candidate immune exposures, relying instead on TCR beta sequences and their occurrence across donors.

Points the paper makes about the study in general: At a false discovery rate of 0.05, a later analysis linked 15,000 to 20,000 TCR beta sequences to specific HLA alleles. Some IMGT-functional V segments, including TRBV6-2 and TRBV6-3, could not be distinguished by the 87-base-pair reads and were therefore excluded. Broadly in line with IMGT annotations, most TCR beta V segments showed up in productive rearrangements about 87% or about 30% of the time in an earlier analysis of several hundred of the donors. A later analysis found that TCR association rates varied across HLA loci, with DRB1 alleles showing the most associated TCRs and HLA-C alleles the fewest. A later analysis reported that several top co-occurrence clusters appeared linked to parvovirus B19, influenza, CMV and Epstein-Barr virus. A few of the identified cytomegalovirus-associated TCR beta chains were confirmed in vitro to be specific for cytomegalovirus antigens. Linkage disequilibrium might explain the correlated functional status among segregating V segments, but an unknown experimental factor could not be ruled out. A further reported finding was that TCR beta sequences accurately predicted the HLA-A and HLA-B alleles for most subjects in the first cohort. Because HLA typing was missing for some donors at each locus, association tests included only the typed subset. In a later genetic analysis, fewer N-insertions in productive TCRs were reported among donors in an Asian-associated ancestry cluster than the roughly 700-donor mean. Most TCR sequences were seen in very few donors, while some public TCRs were found in many individuals. The earlier analysis of around 600 of the donors excluded some 15 rarely observed V segments, including chromosome 9 orphons, because counts were too low. An association between a missense DCLRE1C variant and V-gene and J-gene trimming of TCR beta chains was found in a later genetic analysis and replicated in an independent cohort. Strong co-occurrence of HLA alleles, especially DR and DQ, made assigning TCR associations to individual alleles difficult. In this cohort, only TCR beta chains were sequenced, and detectable features were limited by the absence of alpha or paired-chain data. Immune exposure information for the cohort was limited to CMV serostatus. A cluster of highly shared sequence variants was judged likely to be a technical artifact of the sequencing pipeline. A total of some 180 TCR beta chains were listed by the study as associated with cytomegalovirus. The authors suggested that the approach could potentially be extended to other disease states and immunological phenotypes. A later analysis found that most CMV-associated TCR beta chains appeared HLA-restricted, with HLA associations seemingly driven largely by CMV exposure. A later analysis found that HLA-associated TCR beta chains were more clonally expanded and had lower generation probabilities than equally common non-associated chains. Roughly uniform sequencing depth across donors was assumed in presence/absence analyses, although this assumption may not hold. The classifier was reported to diagnose cytomegalovirus status with high specificity and sensitivity in both the original and validation cohorts.

In total, about 650 healthy bone marrow donors made up the cohort. At the time of sampling, all cohort members were nominally healthy, though unrecorded immune exposures were likely present. The donor tested CMV seropositive, placing the donor among the roughly 300 seropositive members of the cohort. Each donor provided a peripheral blood sample, and peripheral blood mononuclear cells were used for TCR beta sequencing. Genomic DNA was extracted from the blood cell samples with the Qiagen DNeasy Blood Extraction Kit. Library preparation employed the immunoSEQ multiplex PCR assay. A mixture of 60 forward primers for TCR Vbeta segments and 13 reverse primers for TCR Jbeta segments was used in the multiplex PCR. The CDR3 region of rearranged TCR beta genes was amplified from genomic DNA with a multiplex PCR assay. Amplified TCR beta libraries were sequenced as 87-base-pair reads on the Illumina HiSeq System. The published analysis was carried out like this. Across the 500 to 750 repertoires, a later analysis counted roughly 84 million unique TCR beta chains, around 11 million of which were shared by at least two donors. A nearest-neighbor algorithm error-corrected the raw reads and collapsed the reads into unique sequences, merging closely related sequences to remove PCR and sequencing errors. V, D and J gene segments were assigned by aligning CDR3 sequences to IMGT reference sequences. For a sequence to be retained, a match of at least six nucleotides to both a V gene segment and a J gene segment was required. A rearrangement counted as productive if the CDR3 had no stop codons and remained in frame with V and J, and every other rearrangement counted as non-productive. Following IMGT convention, CDR3 was defined as the stretch from the second conserved V-encoded cysteine to the conserved J-encoded phenylalanine. Sequences without an unambiguous match to a single V gene segment were excluded from the earlier analysis of approximately 600 of the donors. In an earlier analysis of about 590 of the donors, a V segment was called functional when productive rearrangements were above 56.7%, and segregating when the standard deviation between donors exceeded 5%. A statistical classification framework was built to diagnose cytomegalovirus status from the catalog of TCR beta chain sequences. V and J gene assignment, in a later analysis, came from comparing TCR nucleotide sequences with IMGT/GENE-DB human TR gene sequences. A later analysis assigned CDR3 sequences and most-parsimonious VDJ recombination scenarios with the TCRdist pipeline. In a later analysis, each TCR beta chain was defined by its CDR3 amino acid sequence together with its V-gene family, and reads lacking a unique V-gene family were excluded. As a way to deal with suspected cross-contamination and a sequencing artifact, a later analysis dropped 450 to 600 nucleotide sequences that were highly shared and had low generation probability. In a later analysis, a clonal expansion index for each public chain was calculated from normalized within-repertoire ranks of inferred template counts. A later analysis computed generation probabilities with a VDJ recombination model fitted to out-of-frame rearrangements, and checked the results against IGoR. A later analysis scored TCR-TCR, TCR-HLA and TCR-CMV co-occurrence with hypergeometric tests, applying a repertoire-size bias correction to TCR pairs. In a later analysis, false discovery rates were estimated by permuting HLA or CMV assignments 20 times. In a later analysis, co-occurring TCRs were grouped with DBSCAN, and TCRdist sequence similarity was added when clustering was performed within HLA-allele-positive subsets. Co-occurrence clustering excluded repertoires with fewer than 30,000 or more than 120,000 public chains, plus five with anomalous nucleotide sharing. This is the immuneACCESS table as TCRdb keeps it, with only in-frame sequences that have V and J called. A part of the clones is gone; compared with another copy, unresolved V genes explain less than half, and the rest is unexplained. The V and J calls and clone size were taken over from that table, and D and trimming were inferred from the DNA. The sample yields about 120,000 clones; about 80% were counted once. The ten most abundant clones make up 7.5% to 10% of the sample.

The germline V gene provides CDR1 SGDLS and CDR2 YYNGEE. Trimming accounts for 7 bases at V and 4 bases at J, while the number of junction bases matched to no gene is 12. The CDR3 contains 15 residues, cysteine and phenylalanine counted. The kept DNA is CDR3 alone, 45 bases in frame from the first base. On this clone: Its cognate antigen has yet to be identified. Base qualities were left out, and no much larger clone turns up one base away.

This clonotype originated in a female donor in good health and CMV-seropositive. What was sequenced was PBMCs. The sequence links TRBV9 to TRBJ2-5; TRBD2 agrees with 8 junctional bases. The CDR3 is CASAWGSGAPETQYF. The DNA sequence follows: TGTGCCAGCGCCTGGGGTAGCGGGGCACCAGAGACCCAGTACTTC.